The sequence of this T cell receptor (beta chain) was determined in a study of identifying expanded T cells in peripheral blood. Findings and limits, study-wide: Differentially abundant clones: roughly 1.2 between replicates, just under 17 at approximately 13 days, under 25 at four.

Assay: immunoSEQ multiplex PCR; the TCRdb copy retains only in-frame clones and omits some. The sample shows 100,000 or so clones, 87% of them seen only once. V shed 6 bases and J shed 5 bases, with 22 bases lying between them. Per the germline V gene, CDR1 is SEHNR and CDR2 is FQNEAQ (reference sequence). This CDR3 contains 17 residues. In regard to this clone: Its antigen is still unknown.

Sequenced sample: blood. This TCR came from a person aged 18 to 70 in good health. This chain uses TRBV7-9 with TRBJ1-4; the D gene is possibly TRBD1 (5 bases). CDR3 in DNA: TGTGCCAGCAGATCCTTGAAACCGGGACGGATAAATGAAAAACTGTTTTTT. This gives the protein CASRSLKPGRINEKLFF.